This TCR beta chain comes out of a study of blood T cell repertoires in COVID-19. Authors' processing steps: Amplified reference gene primers provided the basis for estimating nucleated cell counts. Profiling relied on immunoSEQ multiplex PCR, and the TCRdb table lists in-frame clones only, not all of them. That table is the source of V, J and clone size, and D and trimming were worked out from the DNA. Of about 330,000 clones listed, roughly nine tenths are singletons. The V gene end was trimmed by 4 bases and the J gene end by 7 bases; junction bases not matched to a gene: 5. CDR1 SGHRS and CDR2 YFSETQ come from the germline V gene. The CDR3 covers 15 residues.

The specimen sequenced was PBMCs or T cells enriched from blood (not recorded which). The V call is TRBV5-1, the J call TRBJ2-2, with 12 bases matching TRBD1. This TCR was recovered from a woman in her thirties who had recovered from COVID-19. The CDR3 here is CASSQGQGAGGELFF. The CDR3 DNA reads TGCGCCAGCAGCCAGGGACAGGGGGCCGGCGGGGAGCTGTTTTTT.